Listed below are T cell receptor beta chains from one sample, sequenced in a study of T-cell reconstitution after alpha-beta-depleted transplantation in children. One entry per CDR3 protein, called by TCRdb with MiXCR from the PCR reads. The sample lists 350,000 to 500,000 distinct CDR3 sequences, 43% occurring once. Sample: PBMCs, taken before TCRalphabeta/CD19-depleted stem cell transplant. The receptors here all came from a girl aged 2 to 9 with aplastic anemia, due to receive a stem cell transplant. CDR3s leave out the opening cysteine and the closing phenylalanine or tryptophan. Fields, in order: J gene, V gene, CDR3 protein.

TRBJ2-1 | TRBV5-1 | ASSLSDYNEQF
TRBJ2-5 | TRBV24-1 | ATSVSPGDRETQY
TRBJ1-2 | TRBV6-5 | ASSYSSPGDSAGYGYT
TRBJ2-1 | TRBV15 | ATSRGDGRKQF
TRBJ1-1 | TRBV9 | ASSVADRAGNAF
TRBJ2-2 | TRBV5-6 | ASRGTQGFVTGELF
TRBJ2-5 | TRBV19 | ASSFRLAPTSEFSQY
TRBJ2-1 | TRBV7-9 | ASSANRDLYNEQF
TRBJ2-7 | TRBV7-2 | ASSFSYEQY
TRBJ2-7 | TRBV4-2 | ASSQELAGGSHEQY
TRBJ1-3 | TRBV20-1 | SARASTVASGNTIY
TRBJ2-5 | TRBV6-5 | ASSNRDSEGETQY
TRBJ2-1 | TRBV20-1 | SARSGGATYNEQF
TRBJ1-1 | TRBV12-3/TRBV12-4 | ASSLEVSSGNTEAF
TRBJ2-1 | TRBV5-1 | ASSGAGASTYNEQF
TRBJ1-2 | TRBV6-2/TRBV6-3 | ASSSWTGPYRQSPNYGYT
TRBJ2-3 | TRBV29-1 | SVEALRDTQY
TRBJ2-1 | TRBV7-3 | ASSIYSGNYNEQF
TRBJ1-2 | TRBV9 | ASSVGDSSIYGYT
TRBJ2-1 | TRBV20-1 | SALGDSSYNEQF
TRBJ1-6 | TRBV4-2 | ASSQVQGENSPLH
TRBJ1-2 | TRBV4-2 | ASSQVVRDSLYGYT
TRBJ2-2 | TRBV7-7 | ASSPLAASTGELF
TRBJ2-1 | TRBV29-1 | SVERHTYNEQF
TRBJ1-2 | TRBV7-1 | ASSRDSGLYGYT
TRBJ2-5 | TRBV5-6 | ASSSSTGNQETQY
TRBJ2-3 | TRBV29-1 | SVEDLPGSHTDTQY
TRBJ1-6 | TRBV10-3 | AISESTGRVGSPLH
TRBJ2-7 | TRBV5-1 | ASRGTGEAEQY
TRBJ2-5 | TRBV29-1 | SGAGQQETQY
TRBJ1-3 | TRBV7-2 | ASTIPPMDGTIY
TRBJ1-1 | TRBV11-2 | ASSLIGAEAF
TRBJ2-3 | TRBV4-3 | ASSPGLKSTDTQY
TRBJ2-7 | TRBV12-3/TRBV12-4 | ASRRDRLWEQY
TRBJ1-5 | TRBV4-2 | ASSQDTAGGNQPQH
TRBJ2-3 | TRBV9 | ASSVAASGRRVTDTQY
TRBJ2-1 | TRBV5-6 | ASSFLETGSYNEQF
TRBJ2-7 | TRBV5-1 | ASSTDRGEQY